This TCR beta chain came from a study of cytomegalovirus exposure and HLA in healthy donors. This clone was observed a handful of times. Germline CDR1 is SGHNT and CDR2 is YENEEA. The CDR3 is made up of 16 amino acids. Trimming cost V 1 base and J 2 bases; bases outside gene matches: 4. The primer mix had 60 Vbeta and 13 Jbeta primers. Profiling relied on immunoSEQ multiplex PCR, and the TCRdb table lists in-frame clones only, not all of them. The repertoire includes approximately 180,000 clones, 75% to 85% of them detected once, and almost 7% sits in the top ten. This clonotype was obtained from a man aged 30-40 years in good health and CMV-seropositive. V gene TRBV11-3 combines with J gene TRBJ2-2, with 7 positions matching TRBD1. Specimen: PBMCs. In DNA form, the CDR3 reads TGTGCCAGCAGCTTAGTTCGGGACAGAAACACCGGGGAGCTGTTTTTT. Translated: CASSLVRDRNTGELFF.